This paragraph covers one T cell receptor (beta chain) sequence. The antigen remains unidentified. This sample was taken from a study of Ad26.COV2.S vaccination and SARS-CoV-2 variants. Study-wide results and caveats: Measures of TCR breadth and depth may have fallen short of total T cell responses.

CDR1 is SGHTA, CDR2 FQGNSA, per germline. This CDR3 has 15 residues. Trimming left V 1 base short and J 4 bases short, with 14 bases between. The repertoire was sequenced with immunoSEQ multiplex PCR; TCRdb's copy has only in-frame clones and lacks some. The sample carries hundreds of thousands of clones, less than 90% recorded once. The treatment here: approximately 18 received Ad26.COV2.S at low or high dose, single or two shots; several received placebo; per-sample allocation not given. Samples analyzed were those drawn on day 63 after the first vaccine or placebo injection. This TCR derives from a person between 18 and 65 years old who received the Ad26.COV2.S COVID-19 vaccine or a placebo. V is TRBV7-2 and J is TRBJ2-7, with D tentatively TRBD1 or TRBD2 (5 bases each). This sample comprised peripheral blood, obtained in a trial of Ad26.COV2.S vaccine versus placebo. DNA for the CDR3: TGTGCCAGCAGCTTAGATGGGACGCTAAATTACGAGCAGTACTTC. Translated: CASSLDGTLNYEQYF.